This is a list of T cell receptor beta chains from one sample in a study of T cell responses to AZD1222 COVID-19 vaccine. Profiling relied on immunoSEQ multiplex PCR, and the TCRdb table lists in-frame clones only, not all of them. The sample lists roughly 140,000 clones, 80% to 95% seen once, with about 3.2% in the top ten. The input for sequencing was peripheral blood, taken 28 days after the second AZD1222 dose. The receptors were gathered from an adult who received the AZD1222 COVID-19 vaccine. The CDR3 runs from the conserved cysteine through the conserved F or W. The order of the fields is J gene, V gene, CDR3 protein.

TRBJ2-1 TRBV9 CASTSGLLYNEQFF
TRBJ2-2 TRBV6-6 CASSYSDKNTGELFF
TRBJ2-7 TRBV11-2 CASSTGLPYEQYF
TRBJ2-2 TRBV7-9 CASSLGTLAGELFF
TRBJ2-7 TRBV7-2 CASSFSSYEQYF
TRBJ1-1 TRBV7-2 CASSLVVTSGREAFF
TRBJ1-3 TRBV6-5 CASTEGNTIYF
TRBJ2-1 TRBV30 CAWSRLAGVNEQFF
TRBJ1-1 TRBV10-3 CAISEGENTEAFF
TRBJ2-1 TRBV10-3 CAIGRRGVDNEQFF
TRBJ2-7 TRBV14 CASSQGTGGNSFYEQYF
TRBJ2-3 TRBV7-9 CASSSGLAGGIRRAQYF
TRBJ1-3 TRBV5-1 CASSPRTGSDLNTIYF
TRBJ1-1 TRBV7-8 CASSLRTVTMNTEAFF
TRBJ2-2 TRBV5-1 CASSLNGGELFF
TRBJ1-1 TRBV20-1 CSARPTGEAFF
TRBJ1-4 TRBV2 CASFGGPLALNEKLFF